The 20 T cell receptor beta chains reported below all come from one sample, sequenced in a study of shared clonotypes between healthy human individuals. Libraries were prepared by immunoSEQ multiplex PCR; TCRdb keeps only in-frame clonotypes and omits some of them. This sample has more than 500,000 clones, with about 95% found just once. CD45RO-negative CD8 cells positively selected for CCR7 made up the naive population, which excluded terminally differentiated effector memory CD45RA+ cells. Specimen: naive CD8+ T cells sorted from blood. These receptors all stem from a woman in her twenties or thirties in good health.

CDR3 protein: CASRSSGANVLTF. CDR3 bases: TGCGCCAGCCGAAGCTCTGGGGCCAACGTCCTGACTTTC. The chain combines TRBV4-1 with TRBJ2-6; D not certain. V lost 8 bases and J 0 bases, leaving 5 bases between the germline ends. CDR1 is MGHRA, CDR2 YSYEKL, per germline. CDR3 length: 13 residues.

This chain joins TRBV6-1 and TRBJ2-3, with TRBD2 matching over 7 bases. Germline V gives CDR1 MNHNS, CDR2 SASEGT. CDR3 length equals 14 residues. Trimming took 8 bases from V and 2 from J; bases not matched to a gene: 7. In DNA, the CDR3 is TGTGCCAGCTTTAGAGCGGGGACCACAGATACGCAGTATTTT. Encoded protein: CASFRAGTTDTQYF.

The V and J genes are TRBV7-8 and TRBJ1-5; a weak D match, TRBD1 (6 bases). The ends were cut back, 5 bases at V and 9 bases at J, with 26 bases in the middle. The CDR3 consists of 17 residues. Germline-derived CDR1 and CDR2 are SGHVS and FQNEAQ. CDR3 bases: TGTGCCAGCAGCCTAGACGCGGGGGGGGCACCATCATGGCCCCAGCATTTT. This gives the protein CASSLDAGGAPSWPQHF.

CDR3 DNA sequence: TGTGCCAGCTCGTCCGGGACTCCTCCGGAGACCCAGTACTTC. Translation: CASSSGTPPETQYF. The gene calls are TRBV18 and TRBJ2-5; D might be TRBD2 (6 bases). Germline values: CDR1 KGHSH, CDR2 LQKENI. The CDR3 is made up of 14 amino acids. Between the trimmed V and J ends, which lost 6 bases and 5 bases, there was a span of 16 bases.

This clone came up once. The rearrangement joins TRBV5-6 to TRBJ1-5; maybe TRBD1 (5 bases). Trimming took off 5 bases at V and 11 bases at J, with 17 bases between the two ends. The CDR3 is 13 amino acids. Per the germline V gene, CDR1 is SGHDT and CDR2 is YYEEEE. The CDR3 is CASSWGGVQSQHF. CDR3 nucleotides: TGTGCCAGCAGTTGGGGAGGGGTCCAGTCCCAGCATTTT.

The CDR3 DNA reads TGCGCCAGCAGTGAGGGACTAGCGGGAGTCCACGAGCAGTACTTC. This translates into CASSEGLAGVHEQYF. This sequence joins TRBV10-1 and TRBJ2-7; 13 nucleotides align to TRBD2. The trim removed 2 bases at V and 5 bases at J, leaving 3 bases unmatched. The CDR3 spans 15 residues. Germline V CDR1 and CDR2: WNHNN, SYGVQD (reference sequence).

This clone has only one observation. This chain connects TRBV11-2 to TRBJ2-2; D tentatively fits TRBD1 or TRBD2 (5 bases each). The CDR3 runs to 15 residues. Germline assignment: CDR1 SGHAT and CDR2 FQNNGV. The V end lost 6 bases, the J end lost 5 bases, and 16 bases lay between the germline ends. The CDR3 sequence is CASSHDGGRTGELFF. The CDR3 bases are TGTGCCAGCAGTCATGATGGGGGTCGAACCGGGGAGCTGTTTTTT. Filled out from reference TRBV11-2 and TRBJ2-2, the complete variable domain reads EAGVAQSPRYKIIEKRQSVAFWCNPISGHATLYWYQQILGQGPKLLIQFQNNGVVDDSQLPKDRFSAERLKGVDSTLKIQPAKLEDSAVYLCASSHDGGRTGELFFGEGSRLTVL.

The sample holds one count of this clone. V is TRBV30 and J is TRBJ2-1; D is possibly TRBD2 (5 bases). The CDR3 sequence is 14 residues long. Germline CDR1 GTSNPN, CDR2 SVGIG (reference sequence). Trimming shortened V by 3 bases and J by 7 bases, and 16 bases separated the two germline ends. CDR3 DNA: TGTGCCTGGAGGGGGAGTGAGGGTTGGAATGAGCAGTTCTTC. Amino acid sequence: CAWRGSEGWNEQFF.

The genes are TRBV7-8 and TRBJ2-7; 8 nucleotides match TRBD2. The CDR3 has 15 residues. The J segment lost 4 bases and the V segment lost 3 bases, leaving 8 bases of the junction unmatched. CDR1 and CDR2 from the germline V gene are SGHVS and FQNEAQ. The CDR3 loop is CASSFLREVAYEQYF. The CDR3 DNA reads as TGTGCCAGCAGCTTCTTGCGGGAGGTGGCTTACGAGCAGTACTTC.

The CDR3 loop is CASSVAWDLNTEAFF. CDR3 DNA: TGTGCCAGCAGTGTAGCCTGGGACTTGAACACTGAAGCTTTCTTT. V and J are TRBV28 and TRBJ1-1, with a possible D match to TRBD1 (5 bases). The germline V gene encodes CDR1 MDHEN and CDR2 SYDVKM. Deletions cut 5 bases from V and 0 bases from J, with 13 bases between. CDR3 length: 15 amino acids.

This clone came up once. V and J are TRBV2 and TRBJ2-2; TRBD2 aligns across 13 bases. The CDR3 sequence is 18 residues long. With V trimmed by 8 bases and J by 1 base, 10 bases remained unmatched. From germline, CDR1 is SNHLY and CDR2 FYNNEI. The CDR3 loop is CASALLAGGPGNTGELFF. The DNA of the CDR3 is TGTGCCAGCGCACTACTAGCGGGAGGGCCTGGGAACACCGGGGAGCTGTTTTTT.

The CDR3 reads CASSLARCQPQHF. Written as DNA, the CDR3 is TGTGCCAGCAGCTTGGCGCGGTGCCAGCCCCAGCATTTT. The rearrangement uses TRBV5-4 and TRBJ1-5, with no clear D. The CDR3 has 13 amino acids. Germline CDR1 SGHNT, CDR2 YYREEE (reference sequence). Trimming removed 0 bases from V and 7 bases from J, with 8 bases in between.

V is TRBV4-1 and J is TRBJ2-7; D possibly corresponds to TRBD2 (6 bases). Germline V gene data show CDR1 as MGHRA and CDR2 as YSYEKL. Deletions cut 3 bases from V and 3 bases from J, with 9 bases between. CDR3 length equals 13 residues. The CDR3 reads CASSHGGNYEQYF. CDR3 DNA: TGCGCCAGCAGCCATGGGGGGAACTACGAGCAGTACTTC.

The CDR3 DNA reads as TGCGCCAGCAGCCCTACCCGGCAAGGCCGAGGCGAGCAGTACTTC. This gives the protein CASSPTRQGRGEQYF. V usage is TRBV4-1 and J usage is TRBJ2-7; D uncertain. Germline V gene data show CDR1 as MGHRA and CDR2 as YSYEKL. This CDR3 has 15 amino acids. Trimming removed 4 bases from V and 6 bases from J, with 19 bases in between.

The J gene is TRBJ1-5, the V gene TRBV7-8; no firm D call. The CDR3 is 13 amino acids. Germline CDR1 is SGHVS and CDR2 is FQNEAQ. V was shortened by 5 bases and J by 4 bases, with 9 bases between the two germline ends. As DNA, the CDR3 is TGTGCCAGCAGCATTTGGGAGAATCAGCCCCAGCATTTT. This translates into CASSIWENQPQHF. Variable domain in full (rest from reference TRBV7-8 and TRBJ1-5): GAGVSQSPRYKVAKRGQDVALRCDPISGHVSLFWYQQALGQGPEFLTYFQNEAQLDKSGLPSDRFFAERPEGSVSTLKIQRTQQEDSAVYLCASSIWENQPQHFGDGTRLSIL.

The chain is built from TRBV28 and TRBJ2-5; D call uncertain. With 6 bases removed from V and 11 bases from J, the gap between germline ends came to 19 bases. The CDR3 runs to 13 residues. Looked up from germline, CDR1 is MDHEN and CDR2 is SYDVKM. The CDR3 loop is CASSPGPDLEQYF. The CDR3 bases are TGTGCCAGCAGCCCAGGACCCGATCTGGAGCAGTACTTC.

V gene TRBV29-1 combines with J gene TRBJ2-7, with D possibly TRBD1 on 6 matching bases. Per germline, CDR1 SQVTM and CDR2 ANQGSEA. V lost 4 bases, J lost 0 bases, and 16 bases lay in between. The CDR3 extends over 15 amino acids. CDR3 sequence (DNA): TGCAGCGTTGGAGAGACCCAGGGACACTCCTACGAGCAGTACTTC. Translating it yields CSVGETQGHSYEQYF.

J is TRBJ1-1 and V is TRBV15, with TRBD1 matching 7 bases. V lost 3 bases and J lost 4; bases outside the gene matches: 5. The CDR3 spans 14 residues. The germline V gene encodes CDR1 LNHNV and CDR2 YYDKDF (reference sequence). In DNA, the CDR3 is TGTGCCACCAGCAGGGGGGACAGTGGCACTGAAGCTTTCTTT. Its protein is CATSRGDSGTEAFF.

This clone appeared a few times. Other DNA sequences in the same sample also yield this CDR3. This rearrangement joins TRBV9 to TRBJ1-1; no firm D call. Trimming left V 4 bases short and J 3 bases short, with 7 bases between. CDR1 is SGDLS and CDR2 is YYNGEE in the germline V gene. The CDR3 is 12 residues long. The CDR3 DNA sequence: TGTGCCAGCAGCCCCGGGGACACTGAAGCTTTCTTT. Its translation: CASSPGDTEAFF.

V is TRBV14 and J is TRBJ2-7; D is undetermined. This CDR3 is built from 13 residues. The V end lost 1 base, the J end lost 4 bases, and 8 bases lay between the germline ends. CDR1 is SGHDN and CDR2 is FVKESK in the germline V gene. The CDR3 sequence is CASSQGPLYEQYF. CDR3 sequence (DNA): TGTGCCAGCAGCCAAGGGCCCCTTTACGAGCAGTACTTC.